This TCR beta chain was profiled in a study of blood T cell repertoires in COVID-19. Study overall: COVID-19 samples from acute and convalescent phases originated in the United States, Italy and Spain. PBMCs, B-cell-depleted T cells, or T cells were the source of the cDNA or gDNA that made up the material.

Per the original data handling: From reference gene primer amplification, estimates of nucleated cell counts were derived. TCRdb's table, derived via immunoSEQ multiplex PCR, lists solely in-frame clones and lacks some. V, J and clone size derive from that table, while D and trimming were established from the DNA sequence. The sample contains about 210,000 clones, roughly nine tenths of which appear only once. Sequencing used peripheral blood. The TCR sequence derives from a man aged 25-40 years with acute or convalescent COVID-19.

CDR3 nucleotides: TGTGCCAGCAGCCGAACAGGGGATGGCTACACCTTC. Amino acids: CASSRTGDGYTF. The chain has TRBV3-1 (or the pseudogene TRBV3-2) and TRBJ1-2; TRBD1 matches at 7 bases. The V gene's germline CDR1 is LGHDT and CDR2 YNNKEL (reference sequence). This CDR3 is built from 12 residues. Trimming at V came to 4 bases and at J to 6 bases, leaving 2 bases not matched to a gene.